The text below deals with one TCR beta chain. The target antigen is unknown. Using immunoSEQ multiplex PCR, the repertoire was profiled, and TCRdb retains in-frame clones only, with some absent. The data show 8,500 to 10,000 clones, with 77% seen just once and roughly 8% held by the top ten. The data derive from a study of neoadjuvant nivolumab and ipilimumab in lung cancer. Study results and caveats: Resected tumors had greater TCR richness and clonality than uninvolved lung.

Between the trimmed V and J ends, which lost 0 bases and 1 base, there was a span of 5 bases. The germline gives CDR1 SGHRS, CDR2 YFSETQ. CDR3 length equals 14 residues. The sequence came from an adult with non-small cell lung cancer. Some clones in this sample may be carry-over from other donors' samples. This rearrangement joins TRBV5-1 to TRBJ1-3, with unresolved D. The material sequenced was tumor tissue, taken after neoadjuvant nivolumab, alone or with ipilimumab, at or shortly before surgery. This chain's CDR3 is CASSLEGSGNTIYF. CDR3 DNA sequence: TGCGCCAGCAGCTTGGAGGGATCTGGAAACACCATATATTTT.